A single sample gave rise to the 12 T cell receptor beta chains below, sequenced in a study of T-cell memory formation after mild COVID-19. TCRdb re-called the 5' RACE reads through MiXCR, storing one row per CDR3 protein. The profile shows approximately 410,000 distinct CDR3 sequences, around 22% of them singletons. Sequencing used PBMCs or a T cell subset sorted from them (not recorded which). The receptors originated from an adult woman who had mild COVID-19 (a few samples of this study predate the infection). Cell type and time point are not known.

The J gene is TRBJ2-5, the V gene TRBV6-2 or TRBV6-3, with 14 positions matching TRBD2. This CDR3 is built from 16 residues. Trimming cost V 5 bases and J 5 bases; bases outside gene matches: 7. Germline-derived CDR1 and CDR2 are MNHEY and SVGEGT. The CDR3 sequence is CASSPGTSGSRETQYF. CDR3 DNA sequence: TGTGCCAGCAGTCCCGGGACTAGCGGGAGTAGGGAGACCCAGTACTTC.

The chain uses TRBV7-2 and TRBJ2-3, with 12 positions matching TRBD2. This CDR3 has 16 amino acids. Germline V gene sequence: CDR1 SGHTA, CDR2 FQGNSA. The V gene end was trimmed by 5 bases and the J gene end by 4 bases; junction bases not matched to a gene: 7. The CDR3 nucleotides read TGTGCCAGCAGCGCACTAGCGGGAGGTTTGGCAGATACGCAGTATTTT. This encodes CASSALAGGLADTQYF. Full variable domain (missing parts from reference TRBV7-2 and TRBJ2-3): GAGVSQSPSNKVTEKGKDVELRCDPISGHTALYWYRQSLGQGLEFLIYFQGNSAPDKSGLPSDRFSAERTGGSVSTLTIQRTQQEDSAVYLCASSALAGGLADTQYFGPGTRLTVL.

This clonotype was detected only a few times. The rearrangement joins TRBV27 to TRBJ1-2, with D uncertain. Germline V lookup: CDR1 MNHEY, CDR2 SMNVEV (reference sequence). V was clipped by 7 bases and J by 3 bases, with 18 bases between them. This CDR3 is 15 amino acids long. In DNA form, the CDR3 reads TGTGCCAGCACACCGGACCAGACGACGTACTATGGCTACACCTTC. Translated: CASTPDQTTYYGYTF.

The gene calls are TRBV11-3 and TRBJ2-3; possible D gene TRBD2, 5 bases. CDR3 size: 16 residues. The V gene's germline CDR1 is SGHNT and CDR2 YENEEA. Between the trimmed V and J ends, which lost 0 bases and 1 base, there was a span of 11 bases. The CDR3 spells CASSLEQYGGTDTQYF. The CDR3 DNA reads as TGTGCCAGCAGCTTAGAACAGTACGGGGGCACAGATACGCAGTATTTT.

This clonotype was counted only a few times. J is TRBJ2-2 and V is TRBV7-2, with TRBD1 matching 7 bases. This CDR3 is built from 15 residues. Germline trimming cut 5 bases from V and 6 bases from J; bases unmatched to any gene: 9. Germline lookup yields CDR1 SGHTA and CDR2 FQGNSA. CDR3 residues: CASSKQGSEAGELFF. The CDR3 DNA follows: TGTGCCAGCAGCAAACAGGGGTCAGAAGCCGGGGAGCTGTTTTTT.

This clonotype was seen a few times. V and J are TRBV4-3 and TRBJ1-6, with D uncertain. CDR1 and CDR2 from the germline V gene are LGHNA and YSLEER. CDR3 length equals 15 residues. Trimming took off 1 base at V and 6 bases at J, with 10 bases between the two ends. The DNA of the CDR3 is TGCGCCAGCAGCCAAGCCCCGACAAGTAATTCACCCCTCCACTTT. This translates into CASSQAPTSNSPLHF.

The chain employs TRBV27 and TRBJ1-1; D is undetermined. The germline V gene encodes CDR1 MNHEY and CDR2 SMNVEV (reference sequence). This CDR3 is 15 amino acids long. V lost 3 bases and J 1 base, leaving 12 bases between the germline ends. The CDR3, as DNA: TGTGCCAGCAGTTTTGTAGGCAGTGGGAACACTGAAGCTTTCTTT. This encodes CASSFVGSGNTEAFF.

V usage is TRBV24-1 and J usage is TRBJ1-5, with TRBD1 identical over 9 bases. CDR1 is KGHDR, CDR2 SFDVKD, per germline. The CDR3 is made up of 17 amino acids. Unmatched junction bases numbered 11, after V lost 2 bases and J lost 7 bases. The CDR3 nucleotides read TGTGCCACCAGTGATTCCCGACGGACAGGGGCAAGCCAGCCCCAGCATTTT. This encodes CATSDSRRTGASQPQHF.

The rearrangement joins TRBV10-2 to TRBJ2-2; TRBD1 or TRBD2 may be the D gene (5 bases each). Germline V gene sequence: CDR1 WSHSY, CDR2 SAAADI. The CDR3 sequence is 14 residues long. V was trimmed by 4 bases and J by 4 bases, leaving 10 bases between them. CDR3: CASSAAGTTGELFF. CDR3 nucleotides: TGCGCCAGCAGTGCCGCTGGGACCACCGGGGAGCTGTTTTTT.

There are a few counts of this clonotype. This rearrangement joins TRBV6-5 to TRBJ2-3; the match to TRBD2 covers 7 bases. The CDR3 totals 13 residues. Germline V lookup: CDR1 MNHEY, CDR2 SVGAGI. Unmatched junction bases numbered 9, after V lost 8 bases and J lost 7 bases. For the CDR3, the DNA is TGTGCCAGCGCTCCGGGAGGCGAATATACGCAGTATTTT. Protein product: CASAPGGEYTQYF.

This clonotype showed up just a few times. V gene TRBV12-3 or TRBV12-4 combines with J gene TRBJ1-2; no firm D call. The CDR3 has 12 residues. V was clipped by 10 bases and J by 7 bases, with 16 bases between them. DNA of the CDR3: TGTGCCATCAAACGGACTGGGTCTGGCTACACCTTC. Protein: CAIKRTGSGYTF.

The chain is built from TRBV7-3 and TRBJ2-3; D perhaps matches TRBD1 (7 bases). The CDR3 consists of 16 residues. CDR1 is SGHTA and CDR2 is FQGTGA in the germline V gene. Trimming took off 5 bases at V and 1 base at J, with 16 bases between the two ends. The CDR3 region has the DNA TGTGCCAGCAGCCAGGGGGTCGGGAGTGGCACAGATACGCAGTATTTT. It translates to CASSQGVGSGTDTQYF.